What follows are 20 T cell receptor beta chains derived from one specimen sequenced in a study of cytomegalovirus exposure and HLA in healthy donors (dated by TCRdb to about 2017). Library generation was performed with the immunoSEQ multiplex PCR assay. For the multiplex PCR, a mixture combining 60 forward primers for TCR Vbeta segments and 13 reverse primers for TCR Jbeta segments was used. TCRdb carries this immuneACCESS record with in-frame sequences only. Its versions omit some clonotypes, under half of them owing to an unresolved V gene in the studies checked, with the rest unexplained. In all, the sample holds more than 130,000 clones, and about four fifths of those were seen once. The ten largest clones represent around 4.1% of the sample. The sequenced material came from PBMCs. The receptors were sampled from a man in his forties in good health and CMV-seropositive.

The CDR3 DNA is TGTGCCAGTAGTATGCGGACAGGGGTTCTTCAGCCCCAGCATTTT. Residues: CASSMRTGVLQPQHF. The chain couples TRBV19 to TRBJ1-5, with 9 bases matching TRBD1. CDR3 length equals 15 residues. Unmatched junction bases numbered 6, after V lost 3 bases and J lost 6 bases. Germline assignment: CDR1 LNHDA and CDR2 SQIVND (reference sequence). The whole variable domain, filled in from reference TRBV19 and TRBJ1-5, reads DGGITQSPKYLFRKEGQNVTLSCEQNLNHDAMYWYRQDPGQGLRLIYYSQIVNDFQKGDIAEGYSVSREKKESFPLTVTSAQKNPTAFYLCASSMRTGVLQPQHFGDGTRLSIL.

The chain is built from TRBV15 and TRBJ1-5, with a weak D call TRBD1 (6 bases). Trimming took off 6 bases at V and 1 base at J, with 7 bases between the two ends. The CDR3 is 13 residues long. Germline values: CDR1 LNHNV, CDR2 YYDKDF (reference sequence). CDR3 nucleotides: TGTGCCACCAGGGGGGCGAGCAATCAGCCCCAGCATTTT. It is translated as CATRGASNQPQHF. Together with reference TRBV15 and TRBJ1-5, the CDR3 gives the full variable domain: DAMVIQNPRYQVTQFGKPVTLSCSQTLNHNVMYWYQQKSSQAPKLLFHYYDKDFNNEADTPDNFQSRRPNTSFCFLDIRSPGLGDTAMYLCATRGASNQPQHFGDGTRLSIL.

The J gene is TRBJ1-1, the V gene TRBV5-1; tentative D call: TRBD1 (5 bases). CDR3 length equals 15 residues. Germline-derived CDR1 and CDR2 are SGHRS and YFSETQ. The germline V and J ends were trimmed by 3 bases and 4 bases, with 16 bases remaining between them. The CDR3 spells CASSSPLGGGTEAFF. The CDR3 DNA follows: TGCGCCAGCAGCTCCCCCTTAGGCGGGGGCACTGAAGCTTTCTTT.

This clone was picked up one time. CDR3 sequence reads: CASSLVGGGTEAFF. The CDR3 DNA reads as TGTGCCAGCAGCTTGGTGGGGGGAGGGACTGAAGCTTTCTTT. This sequence joins TRBV5-6 and TRBJ1-1, with TRBD1 as a possible D gene (5 bases). Germline CDR1 SGHDT, CDR2 YYEEEE. Trimming took off 0 bases at V and 5 bases at J, with 11 bases between the two ends. CDR3 size: 14 residues. Together with reference TRBV5-6 and TRBJ1-1, the CDR3 gives the full variable domain: DAGVTQSPTHLIKTRGQQVTLRCSPKSGHDTVSWYQQALGQGPQFIFQYYEEEERQRGNFPDRFSGHQFPNYSSELNVNALLLGDSALYLCASSLVGGGTEAFFGQGTRLTVV.

The CDR3 nucleotides are TGCGCCAGCAGCCCCGGGGGCGGGAGCCACAATGAGCAGTTCTTC. It codes for CASSPGGGSHNEQFF. The chain recombines TRBV5-1 with TRBJ2-1; D might be TRBD2 (7 bases). CDR1 is SGHRS, CDR2 YFSETQ, per germline. This CDR3 comprises 15 residues. The V end lost 4 bases, the J end lost 5 bases, and 16 bases lay between the germline ends.

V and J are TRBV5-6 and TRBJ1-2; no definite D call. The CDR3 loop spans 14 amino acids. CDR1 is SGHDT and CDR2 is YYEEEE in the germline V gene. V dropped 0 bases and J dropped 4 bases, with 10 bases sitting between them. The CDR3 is CASSLAPGTYGYTF. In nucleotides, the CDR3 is TGTGCCAGCAGCTTGGCCCCAGGAACCTATGGCTACACCTTC.

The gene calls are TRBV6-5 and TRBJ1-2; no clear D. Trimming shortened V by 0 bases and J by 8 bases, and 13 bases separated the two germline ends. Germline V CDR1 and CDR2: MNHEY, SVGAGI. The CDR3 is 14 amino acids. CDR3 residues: CASSYSGPQGGYTF. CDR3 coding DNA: TGTGCCAGCAGTTACTCGGGCCCCCAAGGAGGCTACACCTTC.

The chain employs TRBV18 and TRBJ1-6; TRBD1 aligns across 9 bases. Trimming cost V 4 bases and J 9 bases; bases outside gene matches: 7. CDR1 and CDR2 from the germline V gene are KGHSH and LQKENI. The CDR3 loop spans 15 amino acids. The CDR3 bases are TGTGCCAGCTCACGAGTACAGGGGGCTGGTTCACCCCTCCACTTT. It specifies CASSRVQGAGSPLHF.

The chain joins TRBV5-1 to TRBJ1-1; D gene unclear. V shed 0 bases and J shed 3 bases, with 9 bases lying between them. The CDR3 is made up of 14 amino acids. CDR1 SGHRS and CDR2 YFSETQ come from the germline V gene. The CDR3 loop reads CASSLDVGDTEAFF. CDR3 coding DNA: TGCGCCAGCAGCTTGGATGTCGGGGACACTGAAGCTTTCTTT.

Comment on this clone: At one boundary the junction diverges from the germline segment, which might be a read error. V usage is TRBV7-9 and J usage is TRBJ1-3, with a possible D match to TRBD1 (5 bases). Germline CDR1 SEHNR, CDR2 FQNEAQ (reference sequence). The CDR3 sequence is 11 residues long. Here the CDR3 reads CASSMTDHFFF. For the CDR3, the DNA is TGTGCCAGCAGCATGACAGACCACTTCTTTTTT.

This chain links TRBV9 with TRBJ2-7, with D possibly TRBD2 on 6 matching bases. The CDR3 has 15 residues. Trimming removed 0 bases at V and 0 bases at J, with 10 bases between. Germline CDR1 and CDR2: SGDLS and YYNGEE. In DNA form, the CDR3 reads TGTGCCAGCAGCGTAGCAGACGGGAGCTCCTACGAGCAGTACTTC. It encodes CASSVADGSSYEQYF.

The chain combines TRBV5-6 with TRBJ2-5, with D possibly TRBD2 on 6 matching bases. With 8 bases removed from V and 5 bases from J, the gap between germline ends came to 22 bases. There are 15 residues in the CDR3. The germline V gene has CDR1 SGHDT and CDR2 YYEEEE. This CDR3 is CARLYGTPLGETQYF. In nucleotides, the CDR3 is TGTGCCAGACTTTACGGGACTCCCCTAGGGGAGACCCAGTACTTC.

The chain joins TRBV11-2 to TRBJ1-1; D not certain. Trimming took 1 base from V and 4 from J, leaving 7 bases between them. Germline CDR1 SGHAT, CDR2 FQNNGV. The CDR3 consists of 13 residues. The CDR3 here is CASSLGSSTEAFF. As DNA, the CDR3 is TGTGCCAGCAGCTTAGGGTCCAGCACTGAAGCTTTCTTT.

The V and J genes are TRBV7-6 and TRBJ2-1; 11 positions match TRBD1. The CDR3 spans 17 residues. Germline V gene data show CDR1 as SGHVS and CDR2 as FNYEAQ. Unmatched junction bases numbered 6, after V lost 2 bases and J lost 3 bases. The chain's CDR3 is CASSLKPGQGVYNEQFF. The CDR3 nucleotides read TGTGCCAGCAGCTTAAAGCCGGGACAGGGGGTCTACAATGAGCAGTTCTTC. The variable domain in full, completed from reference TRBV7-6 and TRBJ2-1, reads GAGVSQSPRYKVTKRGQDVALRCDPISGHVSLYWYRQALGQGPEFLTYFNYEAQQDKSGLPNDRFSAERPEGSISTLTIQRTEQRDSAMYRCASSLKPGQGVYNEQFFGPGTRLTVL.

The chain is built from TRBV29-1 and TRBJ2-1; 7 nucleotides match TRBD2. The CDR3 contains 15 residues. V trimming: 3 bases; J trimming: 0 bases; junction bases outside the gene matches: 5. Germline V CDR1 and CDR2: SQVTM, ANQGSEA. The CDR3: CSVEGGRASYNEQFF. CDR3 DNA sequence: TGCAGCGTTGAGGGTGGGAGGGCCTCCTACAATGAGCAGTTCTTC.

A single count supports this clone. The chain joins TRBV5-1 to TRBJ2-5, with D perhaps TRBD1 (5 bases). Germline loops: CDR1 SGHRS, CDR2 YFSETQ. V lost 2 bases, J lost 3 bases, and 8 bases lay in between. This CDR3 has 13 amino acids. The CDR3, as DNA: TGCGCCAGCAGCTTCGTAGGGGAAGAGACCCAGTACTTC. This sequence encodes CASSFVGEETQYF.

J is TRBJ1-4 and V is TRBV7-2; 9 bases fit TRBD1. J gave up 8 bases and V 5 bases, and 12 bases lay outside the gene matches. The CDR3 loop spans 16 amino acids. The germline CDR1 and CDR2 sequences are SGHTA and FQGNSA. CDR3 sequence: CASSHSGTGFGEKLFF. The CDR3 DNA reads TGTGCCAGCAGCCATTCGGGGACAGGGTTTGGCGAAAAACTGTTTTTT.

The CDR3 nucleotides read TGTGCCAGCAGCTTATCGGAGGGAAGTGGCTACACCTTC. This codes for CASSLSEGSGYTF. The rearrangement uses TRBV11-2 and TRBJ1-2; D remains unclear. V lost 2 bases and J 7 bases, leaving 11 bases between the germline ends. This CDR3 is built from 13 residues. The germline gives CDR1 SGHAT, CDR2 FQNNGV.

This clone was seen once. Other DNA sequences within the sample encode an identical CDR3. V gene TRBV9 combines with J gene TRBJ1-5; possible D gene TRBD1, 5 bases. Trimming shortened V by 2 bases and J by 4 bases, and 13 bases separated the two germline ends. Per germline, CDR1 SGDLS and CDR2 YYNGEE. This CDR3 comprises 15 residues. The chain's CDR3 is CASSVGGSGNQPQHF. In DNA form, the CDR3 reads TGTGCCAGCAGCGTTGGGGGGAGCGGGAATCAGCCCCAGCATTTT.

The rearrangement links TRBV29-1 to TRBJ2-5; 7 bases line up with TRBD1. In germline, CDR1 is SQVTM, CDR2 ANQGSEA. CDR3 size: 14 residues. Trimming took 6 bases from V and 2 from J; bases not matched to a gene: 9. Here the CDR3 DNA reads TGCAGCGTGGAACCAAGACAGGGACAAGAGACCCAGTACTTC. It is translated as CSVEPRQGQETQYF.